This passage covers 2 T cell receptor beta chains from one sample sequenced in a study of molecular identifiers for immune sequencing clone quantification. TCRdb re-called the PCR reads with MiXCR, one entry per CDR3 protein. The table shows approximately 100,000 distinct CDR3 sequences, with roughly a third occurring only once. Sequenced material: naive CD8+ T cells from blood, with Jurkat cell RNA spiked in. Subset specified: FACS-sorted CD8+CD4-CCR7+CD45RA+ naive T cells. Every receptor here comes from a human donor in good health. Some libraries in this study had Jurkat cell RNA spiked in.

This clonotype was seen a handful of times. This rearrangement joins TRBV6-5 to TRBJ2-7; unclear D gene. This CDR3 is built from 15 residues. Trimming removed 0 bases at V and 2 bases at J, with 11 bases between. The germline CDR1 and CDR2 sequences are MNHEY and SVGAGI. The CDR3 nucleotides are TGTGCCAGCAGTTACTCGAGTGACTCACCCTACGAGCAGTACTTC. Its protein is CASSYSSDSPYEQYF.

Notes on this clonotype: Given a much more abundant clone one base away, this may be a read error. The chain employs TRBV28 and TRBJ2-5; TRBD2 is a possible D gene (5 bases). Looked up from germline, CDR1 is MDHEN and CDR2 is SYDVKM. The length of the CDR3 is 16 residues. In nucleotides, the CDR3 is TGTGCCTGCAGCCGCAAGTGGTCTAGCCCCCAAGAGACCCAGTACTTC. Translating gives CACSRKWSSPQETQYF.